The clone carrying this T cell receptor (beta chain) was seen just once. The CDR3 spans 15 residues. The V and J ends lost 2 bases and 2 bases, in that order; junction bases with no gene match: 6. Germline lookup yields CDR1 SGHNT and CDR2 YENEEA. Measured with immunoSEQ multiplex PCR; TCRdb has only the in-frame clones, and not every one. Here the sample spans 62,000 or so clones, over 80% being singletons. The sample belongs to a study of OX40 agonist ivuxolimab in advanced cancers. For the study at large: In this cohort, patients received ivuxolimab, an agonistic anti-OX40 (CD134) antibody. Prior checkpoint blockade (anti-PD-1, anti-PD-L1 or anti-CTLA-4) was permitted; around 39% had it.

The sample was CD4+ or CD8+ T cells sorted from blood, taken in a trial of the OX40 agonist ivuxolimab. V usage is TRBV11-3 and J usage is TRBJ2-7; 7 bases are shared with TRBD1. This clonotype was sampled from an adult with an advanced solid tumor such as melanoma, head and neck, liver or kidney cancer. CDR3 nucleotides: TGTGCCAGCAGCTTATCGCAGGGGGAAACCTACGAGCAGTACTTC. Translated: CASSLSQGETYEQYF. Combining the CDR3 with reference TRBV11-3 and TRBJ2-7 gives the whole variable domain EAGVVQSPRYKIIEKKQPVAFWCNPISGHNTLYWYLQNLGQGPELLIRYENEEAVDDSQLPKDRFSAERLKGVDSTLKIQPAELGDSAVYLCASSLSQGETYEQYFGPGTRLTVT.